A selection of T cell receptor beta chains follows, all from one sample in a study of control samples from healthy donors and cancer patients. Repertoires were generated with immunoSEQ multiplex PCR, while TCRdb's copy carries only in-frame clones and drops some. The sample lists 190,000 or so clones; over 85% were seen once. Sequenced: blood. The receptor set was obtained from a man in his late teens or twenties in good health. Both conserved end residues are part of each CDR3. The D gene is left open where the match is weak. Size values are once, few and many counts, or a class for expanded clones, and some rows have none.

V gene,J gene,D gene,clone size,CDR3 DNA,CDR3 protein
TRBV5-1,TRBJ2-2,TRBD2,-,TGCGCCAGCAGCCACACTAGCGGGGGGAACCACGGGGAGCTGTTTTTT,CASSHTSGGNHGELFF
TRBV5-1,TRBJ2-5,-,once,TGCGCCAGCAGCTTGGGCGGACACCAAGAGACCCAGTACTTC,CASSLGGHQETQYF
TRBV3-1/TRBV3-2,TRBJ2-7,-,-,TGTGCCAGCAGCCAAGTATTATCCGAGCAGTACTTC,CASSQVLSEQYF
TRBV7-3,TRBJ2-2,-,-,TGTGCCAGCAGCTTAAGGCTTAACACCGGGGAGCTGTTTTTT,CASSLRLNTGELFF
TRBV14,TRBJ1-2,-,-,TGTGCCAGCAGCCAAGACAGGGTGGAACTCTATGGCTACACCTTC,CASSQDRVELYGYTF
TRBV27,TRBJ2-4,-,-,TGTGCCAGCAGTTCCATTAGTGCCGGGGGAGACATTCAGTACTTC,CASSSISAGGDIQYF
TRBV6-5,TRBJ1-6,-,-,TGTGCCAGCAGGCCCCCGAGGGGAAGCAATTCACCCCTCCACTTT,CASRPPRGSNSPLHF
TRBV27,TRBJ1-2,TRBD1,-,TGTGCCAGCAGTTTATCGGGGACAGGGCTTTACGACTATGGCTACACCTTC,CASSLSGTGLYDYGYTF
TRBV7-9,TRBJ2-7,TRBD1,-,TGTGCCAGCAGCGTAACTGGGACAGGATACTCCTACGAGCAGTACTTC,CASSVTGTGYSYEQYF
TRBV15,TRBJ1-5,-,-,TGTGCCACCAGCAGAGATGGGCAGGGACATCAGCCCCAGCATTTT,CATSRDGQGHQPQHF
TRBV20-1,TRBJ2-1,-,-,TGCAGTGCTAGTACGCCTCAGGCGGACGTGAAATACAATGAGCAGTTCTTC,CSASTPQADVKYNEQFF
TRBV5-1,TRBJ2-7,-,-,TGCGCCAGCAGCTTCCAAGGGGCGATCAGCTCCTACGAGCAGTACTTC,CASSFQGAISSYEQYF
TRBV6-6,TRBJ1-2,TRBD1,-,TGTGCCAGCAGCGATCCGGGACAGGGATATGGCTACACCTTC,CASSDPGQGYGYTF
TRBV10-3,TRBJ2-7,-,-,TGTGCCATCAGTGCACCCTCCTACGAGCAGTACTTC,CAISAPSYEQYF
TRBV7-3,TRBJ2-3,-,-,TGTGCCAGCAGCCCCCTCGGGTGGGGGGGGGCCGGTACGCAGTATTTT,CASSPLGWGGAGTQYF
TRBV5-1,TRBJ1-3,-,-,TGCGCCAGCAGCTTGGCTAAAGTGGGAAGCGGAAACACCATATATTTT,CASSLAKVGSGNTIYF
TRBV5-4,TRBJ1-3,-,-,TGTGCCAGCAGCTTGGACGTGGCAGTTGGAAACACCATATATTTT,CASSLDVAVGNTIYF
TRBV2,TRBJ2-5,TRBD1,-,TGTGCCAGCAGGGGGGGACAGGGGGCCCAAGAGACCCAGTACTTC,CASRGGQGAQETQYF
TRBV4-2,TRBJ2-1,TRBD1,once,TGTGCCAGCAGCCAAGACCGACAGGGGGAAAAGCAGTTCTTC,CASSQDRQGEKQFF
TRBV7-6,TRBJ2-3,TRBD2,-,TGTGCCAGCAGCCCACGGGGGGGCGCTCCGGATACGCAGTATTTT,CASSPRGGAPDTQYF
TRBV2,TRBJ2-2,TRBD1,-,TGTGCCAGCAGTGAACGCCGAGGAACAGGGGTCACCGGGGAGCTGTTTTTT,CASSERRGTGVTGELFF
TRBV5-1,TRBJ2-5,-,-,TGCGCCAGCAGCTTGTACCAAGAGACCCAGTACTTC,CASSLYQETQYF
TRBV6-1,TRBJ2-1,-,-,TGTGCCAGCAGTGATCTTACCCACAATGAGCAGTTCTTC,CASSDLTHNEQFF
TRBV13,TRBJ2-1,TRBD2,-,TGTGCCAGCAGCTTGCCTAGCGGGGGGAGTGAGCAGTTCTTC,CASSLPSGGSEQFF
TRBV7-3,TRBJ2-1,TRBD2,-,TGTGCCAGCAGCTTAGCGGGAGACTACAATGAGCAGTTCTTC,CASSLAGDYNEQFF
TRBV3-1/TRBV3-2,TRBJ2-7,-,-,TGTGCCAGCAGCCAGGCAAGATCTGGGCCCGAGCAGTACTTC,CASSQARSGPEQYF
TRBV19,TRBJ2-1,-,-,TGTGCCAGTAATACCGGACAGATGTACAATGAGCAGTTCTTC,CASNTGQMYNEQFF
TRBV2,TRBJ2-7,TRBD1,-,TGTGCCAGCAGTGAACAGGGGGTGGACTCCTACGAGCAGTACTTC,CASSEQGVDSYEQYF